A single sample is the source of the 7 T cell receptor beta chains below, sequenced in a study of PD-1 blockade in classical Hodgkin lymphoma (dated by TCRdb to 2020 to 2022). Taken with the paper, the label for time point translates to: cycle 4 day 1 (C4D1), after five to seven weeks of nivolumab. Relapse after autologous stem cell transplantation had occurred in all trial patients, and cohorts A, B and C were distinguished by prior brentuximab vedotin exposure. Using a Miltenyi CD4+ T cell isolation kit, CD4+ T cells were purified from thawed PBMCs through magnetic negative selection. Library method: the immunoSEQ multiplex PCR assay. Drawn from immuneACCESS, this table holds only the in-frame rearrangements with V and J called that TCRdb kept. Clones are partly lost; checked studies trace under half to an unresolved V gene and leave the rest unexplained. For this sample there are 20,000 or so clones; over 80% appear just once. The ten largest make up roughly 2.7% of the sample.

This sample comprised CD4+ T cells from blood, obtained before the fourth cycle of nivolumab. The receptors originated from a human donor with classical Hodgkin lymphoma.

J is TRBJ1-4 and V is TRBV25-1; tentative D call: TRBD1 (5 bases). The CDR3 is made up of 14 amino acids. Per the germline V gene, CDR1 is MGHDK and CDR2 is SYGVNS. The germline V and J ends were trimmed by 5 bases and 5 bases, with 12 bases remaining between them. The CDR3 reads CASSRGVRNEKLFF. In DNA form, the CDR3 reads TGTGCCAGCAGTCGGGGCGTCAGGAATGAAAAACTGTTTTTT. Based on the CDR3 plus reference TRBV25-1 and TRBJ1-4, the full variable domain is EADIYQTPRYLVIGTGKKITLECSQTMGHDKMYWYQQDPGMELHLIHYSYGVNSTEKGDLSSESTVSRIRTEHFPLTLESARPSHTSQYLCASSRGVRNEKLFFGSGTQLSVL.

The V gene is TRBV19, the J gene TRBJ1-3, with D unclear. CDR3 size: 14 residues. Germline loops: CDR1 LNHDA, CDR2 SQIVND (reference sequence). Trimming took off 6 bases at V and 0 bases at J, with 9 bases between the two ends. The CDR3 coding sequence is TGTGCCAGTAGGGTAGCGGACTCTGGAAACACCATATATTTT. Translation gives CASRVADSGNTIYF.

This clone was found once. CDR3: CASSLLGLTYNEQFF. In DNA form, the CDR3 reads TGTGCCAGCAGCTTGCTAGGACTCACCTACAATGAGCAGTTCTTC. This chain uses TRBV7-9 with TRBJ2-1, with D possibly TRBD2 on 5 matching bases. Trimming removed 3 bases at V and 2 bases at J, with 11 bases between. The CDR3 consists of 15 residues. The germline gives CDR1 SEHNR, CDR2 FQNEAQ (reference sequence).

This chain connects TRBV11-2 to TRBJ2-1; D is uncertain. Germline lookup yields CDR1 SGHAT and CDR2 FQNNGV. V lost 2 bases and J lost 3, with 20 bases in between. The CDR3 covers 18 residues. The CDR3 DNA reads as TGTGCCAGCAGCTTAAGAGCCCCGGACCAGCTGAACTACAATGAGCAGTTCTTC. It is translated as CASSLRAPDQLNYNEQFF.

This chain joins TRBV2 and TRBJ2-1; D gene unclear. The germline gives CDR1 SNHLY, CDR2 FYNNEI. The CDR3 extends over 14 amino acids. The ends were cut back, 6 bases at V and 5 bases at J, with 14 bases in the middle. The DNA of the CDR3 is TGTGCCAGCAGGAACTACCAGGTCGACAATGAGCAGTTCTTC. This codes for CASRNYQVDNEQFF.

V gene TRBV19 combines with J gene TRBJ2-2; 15 bases fit TRBD2. Unmatched junction bases numbered 11, after V lost 6 bases and J lost 0 bases. This CDR3 is 20 amino acids long. Looked up from germline, CDR1 is LNHDA and CDR2 is SQIVND (reference sequence). CDR3 loop: CASRPLPGLAGGANTGELFF. CDR3 nucleotides: TGTGCCAGTAGACCCCTACCGGGACTAGCGGGAGGCGCGAACACCGGGGAGCTGTTTTTT.

The chain couples TRBV5-5 to TRBJ2-1, with TRBD2 matching over 10 bases. This CDR3 has 13 residues. From germline, CDR1 is SGHKS and CDR2 YYEKEE (reference sequence). V shed 4 bases, J shed 15 bases, and the junction held 10 bases outside the gene matches. DNA of the CDR3: TGTGCCAGCAGCCGTACCGGTGGACTAGCGGTGTTCTTC. Its protein product is CASSRTGGLAVFF.